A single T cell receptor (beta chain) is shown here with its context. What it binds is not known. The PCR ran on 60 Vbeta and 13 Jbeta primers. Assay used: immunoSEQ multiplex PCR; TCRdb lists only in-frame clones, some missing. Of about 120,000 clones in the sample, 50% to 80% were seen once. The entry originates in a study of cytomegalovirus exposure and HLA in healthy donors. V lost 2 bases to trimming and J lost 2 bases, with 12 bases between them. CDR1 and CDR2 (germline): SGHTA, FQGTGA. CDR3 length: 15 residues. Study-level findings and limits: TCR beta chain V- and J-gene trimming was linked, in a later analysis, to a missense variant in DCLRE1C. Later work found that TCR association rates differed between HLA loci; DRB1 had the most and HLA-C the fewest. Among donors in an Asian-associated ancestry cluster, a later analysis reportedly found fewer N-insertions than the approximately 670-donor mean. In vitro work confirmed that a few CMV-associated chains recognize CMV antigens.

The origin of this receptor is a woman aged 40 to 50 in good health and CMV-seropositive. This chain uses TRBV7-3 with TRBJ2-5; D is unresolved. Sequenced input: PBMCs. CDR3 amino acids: CASSLGGQLQETQYF. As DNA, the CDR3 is TGTGCCAGCAGCTTAGGCGGTCAACTTCAAGAGACCCAGTACTTC.